The clone carrying this TCR beta chain was detected many times. Its matching antigen is unknown. The sample belongs to a study of T cell repertoires in cytomegalovirus infection. Study overall: An indication of both CMV infection and matching HLA type came from public TCR beta signatures. Study-wide results and caveats: There were HLA-C-restricted CMV-specific TCR beta clonotypes dominating the ex vivo response. Based on cumulative public TCR beta family frequency, carriers of CMV plus the relevant HLA were identified.

Trimming removed 2 bases from V and 3 bases from J; junction bases left unmatched: 3. CDR1 SGHTA and CDR2 FQGNSA come from the germline V gene. The CDR3 has 14 amino acids. TCRdb recomputed calls from the reads with MiXCR, one row per CDR3 protein. Of some 480,000 distinct CDR3 sequences in the sample, roughly a third were seen once. The chain joins TRBV7-2 to TRBJ1-1; 7 nucleotides agree with TRBD1. This TCR was sampled from a human donor in good health (CMV status not recorded). Some clones in this sample may be carry-over from other donors' samples. The sample consisted of cultured PBMCs, taken from culture after CMV antigen stimulation. CDR3 coding DNA: TGTGCCAGCAGCTTACGACAGGGTGACACTGAAGCTTTCTTT. Protein sequence: CASSLRQGDTEAFF.